Here is one T cell receptor (beta chain) with its context. Its antigen is still unknown. The PCR employed 60 Vbeta primers together with 13 Jbeta primers. Here immunoSEQ multiplex PCR was the method, and the copy in TCRdb shows in-frame clones only, minus some. The sample includes under 200,000 clones, roughly 77% of them seen just once. The CDR3 runs 14 residues. In germline, CDR1 is SGDLS, CDR2 YYNGEE. After removal of 6 bases from V and 2 bases from J, the junction contained 3 bases not matched to a gene. This record comes from a study of cytomegalovirus exposure and HLA in healthy donors. Study-wide context: Early release data held 75 million to 90 million unique TCRs from HLA-typed donors. Study-wide results and limits: In a later analysis, HLA-associated beta chains showed higher expansion and lower generation probabilities than comparable chains. Researchers counted around 180 TCR beta chains as cytomegalovirus-associated.

The TCR sequence derives from a male donor in good health and CMV-seropositive. The sample taken for sequencing was PBMCs. This rearrangement joins TRBV9 to TRBJ2-2; TRBD1 agrees at 8 bases. This CDR3 is CASTDRVNTGELFF. In DNA form, the CDR3 reads TGTGCCAGCACGGACAGGGTTAACACCGGGGAGCTGTTTTTT.